A single sample gave rise to the 20 T cell receptor beta chains below, sequenced in a study of T cell changes during pregnancy in multiple sclerosis. Method: immunoSEQ multiplex PCR; TCRdb's copy keeps in-frame clones and lacks some. The table shows approximately 90,000 clones, with roughly nine tenths occurring only once. The starting material was peripheral blood, obtained in the first trimester of pregnancy. These receptor sequences come from a female donor with multiple sclerosis, enrolled in a pregnancy study.

The genes are TRBV7-3 and TRBJ1-2, with TRBD1 identical over 8 bases. The ends lost 2 bases at V and 6 bases at J; junction bases unmatched: 5. The germline V gene encodes CDR1 SGHTA and CDR2 FQGTGA. The CDR3 contains 14 residues. This CDR3 is CASSLHQGADGYTF. The CDR3 DNA sequence: TGTGCCAGCAGCTTACATCAGGGGGCGGATGGCTACACCTTC. Full variable domain (outside the CDR3, taken from reference TRBV7-3 and TRBJ1-2): GAGVSQTPSNKVTEKGKYVELRCDPISGHTALYWYRQSLGQGPEFLIYFQGTGAADDSGLPNDRFFAVRPEGSVSTLKIQRTERGDSAVYLCASSLHQGADGYTFGSGTRLTVV.

The chain links TRBV6-5 to TRBJ1-3; the match to TRBD1 covers 7 bases. The CDR3 extends over 13 amino acids. The germline V gene has CDR1 MNHEY and CDR2 SVGAGI. After removal of 4 bases from V and 4 bases from J, the junction contained 1 base not matched to a gene. The CDR3, as DNA: TGTGCCAGCAGTTCGACAGGGGGAAACACCATATATTTT. Translation: CASSSTGGNTIYF.

The gene calls are TRBV7-9 and TRBJ2-7, with TRBD2 identical over 8 bases. Germline V gene sequence: CDR1 SEHNR, CDR2 FQNEAQ (reference sequence). J was trimmed by 2 bases and V by 5 bases; bases with no gene match: 5. The CDR3 length is 14 residues. Written as DNA, the CDR3 is TGTGCCAGCAGCCACGGGGGGGGAGCCTACGAGCAGTACTTC. Translated, it gives CASSHGGGAYEQYF.

The chain is built from TRBV5-6 and TRBJ2-2, with a possible D match to TRBD1 (5 bases). Trimming shortened V by 2 bases and J by 0 bases, and 8 bases separated the two germline ends. Germline values: CDR1 SGHDT, CDR2 YYEEEE. This CDR3 spans 15 amino acids. CDR3 nucleotide sequence: TGTGCCAGCAGCTTCGGCAGGGCGAACACCGGGGAGCTGTTTTTT. As protein: CASSFGRANTGELFF.

This clone was observed a single time. The chain recombines TRBV19 with TRBJ2-5; TRBD1 agrees at 9 bases. The V gene's germline CDR1 is LNHDA and CDR2 SQIVND (reference sequence). CDR3 length equals 15 residues. The ends lost 5 bases at V and 2 bases at J; junction bases unmatched: 6. The CDR3 DNA reads TGTGCCAGTAGTGGCCTCGACAGGGGGCAAGAGACCCAGTACTTC. This encodes CASSGLDRGQETQYF. The full variable domain, its missing parts supplied by reference TRBV19 and TRBJ2-5, is DGGITQSPKYLFRKEGQNVTLSCEQNLNHDAMYWYRQDPGQGLRLIYYSQIVNDFQKGDIAEGYSVSREKKESFPLTVTSAQKNPTAFYLCASSGLDRGQETQYFGPGTRLLVL.

A word on this clone: The junction differs from germline at one of its ends, possibly a read error. V and J are TRBV7-7 and TRBJ1-1, with TRBD1 matching 7 bases. The CDR3 is 15 residues long. CDR1 and CDR2 (germline): SSHAT, FNYEAQ (reference sequence). The CDR3, as DNA: TGTGCTAGCAGTTTTATAAGGGGGCTCAACACTGAAGCTTTCTTT. Protein sequence: CASSFIRGLNTEAFF.

The genes are TRBV27 and TRBJ2-3; 7 bases line up with TRBD2. Unmatched junction bases numbered 3, after V lost 3 bases and J lost 0 bases. The CDR3 is 15 amino acids. The germline V gene encodes CDR1 MNHEY and CDR2 SMNVEV (reference sequence). This CDR3 is CASSLRDYSTDTQYF. CDR3 bases: TGTGCCAGCAGTTTGCGGGACTACAGCACAGATACGCAGTATTTT.

This clone was seen just once. The gene calls are TRBV5-1 and TRBJ1-1; D perhaps matches TRBD1 (6 bases). The V end lost 6 bases, the J end lost 1 base, and 13 bases lay between the germline ends. The germline V gene has CDR1 SGHRS and CDR2 YFSETQ. This CDR3 comprises 14 residues. CDR3 in DNA: TGCGCCAGCACCAAACAGGGACCGAACACTGAAGCTTTCTTT. Amino acid sequence: CASTKQGPNTEAFF.

This clone appeared once. The V call is TRBV5-1, the J call TRBJ2-7; 7 bases line up with TRBD1. Germline V gene data show CDR1 as SGHRS and CDR2 as YFSETQ. The V segment lost 4 bases and the J segment 1 base; nucleotides outside the gene matches: 2. The CDR3 extends over 13 amino acids. The CDR3 DNA reads as TGCGCCAGCAGCAAGGGACAGTCCTACGAGCAGTACTTC. Translating gives CASSKGQSYEQYF. Full variable domain (remainder filled in from reference TRBV5-1 and TRBJ2-7): KAGVTQTPRYLIKTRGQQVTLSCSPISGHRSVSWYQQTPGQGLQFLFEYFSETQRNKGNFPGRFSGRQFSNSRSEMNVSTLELGDSALYLCASSKGQSYEQYFGPGTRLTVT.

V and J are TRBV28 and TRBJ1-5, with 8 bases matching TRBD1. The CDR3 is 16 residues long. Losses at the gene ends were 6 bases for V and 0 bases for J; bases not matched to a gene: 7. From germline, CDR1 is MDHEN and CDR2 SYDVKM. The CDR3 bases are TGTGCCAGCAGGGGGACAGGAGTTTTTAGCAATCAGCCCCAGCATTTT. This gives the protein CASRGTGVFSNQPQHF.

The CDR3 loop reads CASRHRDGLSDTQYF. Here the CDR3 DNA reads TGTGCCAGCAGGCACCGGGACGGACTATCAGATACGCAGTATTTT. The chain couples TRBV6-6 to TRBJ2-3, with D possibly matching TRBD2 (6 bases). Trimming stripped 6 bases from V and 4 bases from J, with 17 bases between. Germline loops: CDR1 MNHNY, CDR2 SVGAGI (reference sequence). The CDR3 consists of 15 residues.

V and J are TRBV7-9 and TRBJ2-5; 8 bases agree with TRBD1. The CDR3 is 14 residues long. The trim removed 2 bases at V and 3 bases at J, leaving 2 bases unmatched. The germline V gene encodes CDR1 SEHNR and CDR2 FQNEAQ (reference sequence). CDR3 coding DNA: TGTGCCAGCAGCTTATCAGGGGGCGAAGAGACCCAGTACTTC. This gives the protein CASSLSGGEETQYF.

This CDR3 reads CASSRGQEDYEQYF. As DNA, the CDR3 is TGTGCCAGCAGTCGAGGACAGGAAGACTACGAGCAGTACTTC. V is TRBV6-1 and J is TRBJ2-7, with TRBD1 matching 7 bases. The CDR3 is made up of 14 amino acids. V gave up 5 bases and J gave up 3 bases; unmatched junction bases: 7. The V gene's germline CDR1 is MNHNS and CDR2 SASEGT.

The rearrangement links TRBV6-1 to TRBJ2-7; TRBD1 matches at 7 bases. V was pared by 0 bases and J by 7 bases, with 6 bases of the junction left unmatched. Germline lookup yields CDR1 MNHNS and CDR2 SASEGT. This CDR3 region has 14 residues. CDR3 bases: TGTGCCAGCAGTGAAGCAGGGGGCGCAGGGGAGCAGTACTTC. It yields the protein CASSEAGGAGEQYF.

The chain uses TRBV7-9 and TRBJ2-5; D is possibly TRBD1 (6 bases). V gave up 5 bases and J gave up 1 base, with 11 bases separating them. The germline V gene encodes CDR1 SEHNR and CDR2 FQNEAQ (reference sequence). The CDR3 covers 14 residues. Here the CDR3 DNA reads TGTGCCAGCAGCCTACGACAGGCCCAAGAGACCCAGTACTTC. This sequence encodes CASSLRQAQETQYF. The full variable domain, rest sourced from reference TRBV7-9 and TRBJ2-5, is DTGVSQNPRHKITKRGQNVTFRCDPISEHNRLYWYRQTLGQGPEFLTYFQNEAQLEKSRLLSDRFSAERPKGSFSTLEIQRTEQGDSAMYLCASSLRQAQETQYFGPGTRLLVL.

V is TRBV7-8 and J is TRBJ1-1; 8 bases map to TRBD1. CDR3 length: 16 residues. V lost 1 base, J lost 5 bases, and 9 bases stayed unmatched. CDR1 is SGHVS, CDR2 FQNEAQ, per germline. The CDR3 spells CASSLGTGLTGTEAFF. The CDR3 DNA reads as TGTGCCAGCAGCTTAGGGACAGGGTTAACTGGTACTGAAGCTTTCTTT.

This clone occurred once. The V call is TRBV7-9, the J call TRBJ2-5; TRBD2 is a possible D gene (6 bases). This CDR3 has 18 amino acids. The germline V gene has CDR1 SEHNR and CDR2 FQNEAQ (reference sequence). V lost 1 base, J lost 5 bases, and 23 bases lay in between. The CDR3 DNA reads TGTGCCAGCAGCTTAGAACGCGGGGTGGCAGGTTTCGGGGAGACCCAGTACTTC. Translating it yields CASSLERGVAGFGETQYF.

This clone appeared a single time. J is TRBJ2-7 and V is TRBV10-3, with 9 nucleotides matching TRBD2. Germline CDR1 reads ENHRY; CDR2 reads SYGVKD. The V gene end was trimmed by 3 bases and the J gene end by 4 bases; junction bases not matched to a gene: 10. The length of the CDR3 is 16 residues. DNA for the CDR3: TGTGCCATCAGTGACATTGCGGGGGGGTCTTTATACGAGCAGTACTTC. Translated, it gives CAISDIAGGSLYEQYF.

This clone was seen a few times. V and J are TRBV7-9 and TRBJ2-2, with TRBD1 as a possible D gene (5 bases). V gave up 5 bases and J gave up 1 base, with 11 bases separating them. Per the germline V gene, CDR1 is SEHNR and CDR2 is FQNEAQ (reference sequence). This CDR3 spans 15 amino acids. The CDR3 DNA follows: TGTGCCAGCAGCACCGGACAATTGAACACCGGGGAGCTGTTTTTT. Translation: CASSTGQLNTGELFF. Drawing the rest from reference TRBV7-9 and TRBJ2-2, the complete variable domain is DTGVSQNPRHKITKRGQNVTFRCDPISEHNRLYWYRQTLGQGPEFLTYFQNEAQLEKSRLLSDRFSAERPKGSFSTLEIQRTEQGDSAMYLCASSTGQLNTGELFFGEGSRLTVL.

This clone showed up just a few times. The genes are TRBV30 and TRBJ1-1; D might be TRBD1 (6 bases). The CDR3 covers 16 residues. Germline V gene sequence: CDR1 GTSNPN, CDR2 SVGIG (reference sequence). The CDR3 sequence: CAFSRGWDTRNTEAFF. In DNA, the CDR3 is TGTGCTTTCTCTCGAGGGTGGGACACAAGGAACACTGAAGCTTTCTTT.